This T cell receptor beta chain was captured in a study of shared clonotypes between healthy human individuals. Comments on this clone: Its target is not known.

Sorted subsets were amplified in replicate PCRs using approximately 0.2 ug DNA, about 30,000 T cell genomes. The authors' processing: Filtering was not the same, since immunoSEQ gave junction-only sequences without quality scores. Profiled with immunoSEQ multiplex PCR; TCRdb holds only in-frame clones, not every one. The D gene and trimming were derived from the DNA, and the V and J assignments and clone size from that table. The sample contains approximately 1,500,000 clones, roughly 96% of which appear only once. The length of the CDR3 is 14 residues. The germline CDR1 and CDR2 sequences are MNHEY and SVGAGI. The V gene lost 6 bases and the J gene lost 2 bases, with 14 bases spanning the gap. Study-wide results and caveats: Rarefaction revealed incomplete sorted-subset sequencing despite large depth.

Sequencing was carried out using naive CD4+ T cells sorted from blood. Subset described: CD45RA+ positively selected. V and J are TRBV6-5 and TRBJ2-7; the D gene is possibly TRBD1 (6 bases). The receptor comes from a man aged 25-40 years in good health. CDR3 nucleotide sequence: TGTGCCAGCAGACCCGGACAGTTAGCCTACGAGCAGTACTTC. Translated, it gives CASRPGQLAYEQYF.